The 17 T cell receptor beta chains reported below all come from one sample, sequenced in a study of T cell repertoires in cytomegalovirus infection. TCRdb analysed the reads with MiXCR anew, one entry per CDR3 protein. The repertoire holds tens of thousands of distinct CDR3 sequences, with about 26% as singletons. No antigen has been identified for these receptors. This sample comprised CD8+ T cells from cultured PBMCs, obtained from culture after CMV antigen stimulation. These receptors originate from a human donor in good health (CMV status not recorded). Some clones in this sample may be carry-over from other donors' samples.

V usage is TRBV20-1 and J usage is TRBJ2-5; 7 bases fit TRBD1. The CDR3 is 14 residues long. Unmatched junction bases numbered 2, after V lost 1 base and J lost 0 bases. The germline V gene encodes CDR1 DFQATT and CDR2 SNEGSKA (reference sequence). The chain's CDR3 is CSARVGQNQETQYF. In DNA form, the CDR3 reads TGCAGTGCTAGAGTGGGACAGAACCAAGAGACCCAGTACTTC.

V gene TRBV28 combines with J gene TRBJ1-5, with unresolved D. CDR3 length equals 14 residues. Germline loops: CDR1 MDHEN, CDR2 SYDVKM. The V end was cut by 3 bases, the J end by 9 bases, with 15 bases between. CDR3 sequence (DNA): TGTGCCAGCAGTTTCCCCTCTAGTCTGATGCCCCAGCATTTT. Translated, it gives CASSFPSSLMPQHF. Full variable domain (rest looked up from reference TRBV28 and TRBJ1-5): DVKVTQSSRYLVKRTGEKVFLECVQDMDHENMFWYRQDPGLGLRLIYFSYDVKMKEKGDIPEGYSVSREKKERFSLILESASTNQTSMYLCASSFPSSLMPQHFGDGTRLSIL.

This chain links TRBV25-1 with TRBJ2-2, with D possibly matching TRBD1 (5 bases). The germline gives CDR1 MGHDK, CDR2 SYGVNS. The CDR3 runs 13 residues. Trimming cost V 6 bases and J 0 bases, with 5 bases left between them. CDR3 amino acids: CASRDTNTGELFF. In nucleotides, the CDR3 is TGTGCCAGCAGGGACACGAACACCGGGGAGCTGTTTTTT.

The CDR3 is CASTYRAGEQYF. CDR3 nucleotide sequence: TGTGCCAGCACCTACAGGGCGGGGGAGCAGTACTTC. V and J are TRBV28 and TRBJ2-7; D may be TRBD1 or TRBD2 (6 bases each). V lost 7 bases and J 7 bases, leaving 14 bases between the germline ends. The CDR3 loop spans 12 amino acids. CDR1 and CDR2 (germline): MDHEN, SYDVKM. The variable domain in full, completed from reference TRBV28 and TRBJ2-7, reads DVKVTQSSRYLVKRTGEKVFLECVQDMDHENMFWYRQDPGLGLRLIYFSYDVKMKEKGDIPEGYSVSREKKERFSLILESASTNQTSMYLCASTYRAGEQYFGPGTRLTVT.

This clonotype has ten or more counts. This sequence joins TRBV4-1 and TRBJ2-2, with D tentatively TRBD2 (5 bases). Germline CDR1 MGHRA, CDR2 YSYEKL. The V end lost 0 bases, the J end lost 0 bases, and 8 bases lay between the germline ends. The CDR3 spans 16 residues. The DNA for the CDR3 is TGCGCCAGCAGCCAAGATGAGGGATCGAACACCGGGGAGCTGTTTTTT. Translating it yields CASSQDEGSNTGELFF.

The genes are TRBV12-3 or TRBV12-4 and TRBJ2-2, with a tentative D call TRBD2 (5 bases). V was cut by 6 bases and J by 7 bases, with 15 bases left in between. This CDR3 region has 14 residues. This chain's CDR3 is CASSTDRTGGELFF. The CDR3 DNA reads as TGTGCCAGCAGCACCGACCGGACTGGCGGGGAGCTGTTTTTT.

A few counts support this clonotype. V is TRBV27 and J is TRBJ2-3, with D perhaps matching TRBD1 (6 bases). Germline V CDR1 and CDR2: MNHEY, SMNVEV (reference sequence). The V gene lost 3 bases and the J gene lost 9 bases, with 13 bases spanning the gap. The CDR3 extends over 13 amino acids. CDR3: CASSLGAAVTQYF. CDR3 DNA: TGTGCCAGCAGTTTGGGGGCCGCAGTCACGCAGTATTTT.

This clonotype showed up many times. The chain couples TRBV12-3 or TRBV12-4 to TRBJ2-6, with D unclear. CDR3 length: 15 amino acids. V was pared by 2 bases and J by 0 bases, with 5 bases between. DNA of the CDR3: TGTGCCAGCAGTTTAAGAAGCTCTGGGGCCAACGTCCTGACTTTC. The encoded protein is CASSLRSSGANVLTF.

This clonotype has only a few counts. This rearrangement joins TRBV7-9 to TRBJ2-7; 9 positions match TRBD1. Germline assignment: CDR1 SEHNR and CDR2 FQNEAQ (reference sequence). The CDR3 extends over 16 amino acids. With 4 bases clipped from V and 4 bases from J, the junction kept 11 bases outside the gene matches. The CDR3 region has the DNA TGTGCCAGCAGCTCAAATGTCCGGGACAGGGCTTACGAGCAGTACTTC. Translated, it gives CASSSNVRDRAYEQYF.

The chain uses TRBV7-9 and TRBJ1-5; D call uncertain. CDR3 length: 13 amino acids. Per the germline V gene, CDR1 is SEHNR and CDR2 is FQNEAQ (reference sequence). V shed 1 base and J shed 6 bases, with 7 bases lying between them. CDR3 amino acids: CASSLGGGQPQHF. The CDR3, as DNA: TGTGCCAGCAGCTTAGGAGGCGGTCAGCCCCAGCATTTT.

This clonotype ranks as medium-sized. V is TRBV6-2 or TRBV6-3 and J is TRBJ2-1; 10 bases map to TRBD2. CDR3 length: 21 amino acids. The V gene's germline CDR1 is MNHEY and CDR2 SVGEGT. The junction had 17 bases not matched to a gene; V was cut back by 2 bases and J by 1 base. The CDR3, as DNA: TGTGCCAGCAGTTACCGGGAAATGACGACTAGCGGGTTTTCTTCCTACAATGAGCAGTTCTTC. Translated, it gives CASSYREMTTSGFSSYNEQFF.

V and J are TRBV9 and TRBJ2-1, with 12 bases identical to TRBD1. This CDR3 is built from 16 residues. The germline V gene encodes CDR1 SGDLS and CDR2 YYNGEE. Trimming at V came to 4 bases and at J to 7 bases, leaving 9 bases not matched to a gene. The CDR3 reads CASSPPGGQGANEQFF. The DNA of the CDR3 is TGTGCCAGCAGCCCCCCGGGGGGACAGGGGGCTAATGAGCAGTTCTTC.

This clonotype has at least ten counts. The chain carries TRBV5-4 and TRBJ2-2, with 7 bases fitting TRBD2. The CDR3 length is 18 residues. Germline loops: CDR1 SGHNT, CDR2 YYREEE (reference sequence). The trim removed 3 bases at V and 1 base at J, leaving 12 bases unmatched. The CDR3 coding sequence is TGTGCCAGCAGCTCCGGACGGCTAGCGGAATGGAACACCGGGGAGCTGTTTTTT. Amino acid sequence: CASSSGRLAEWNTGELFF.

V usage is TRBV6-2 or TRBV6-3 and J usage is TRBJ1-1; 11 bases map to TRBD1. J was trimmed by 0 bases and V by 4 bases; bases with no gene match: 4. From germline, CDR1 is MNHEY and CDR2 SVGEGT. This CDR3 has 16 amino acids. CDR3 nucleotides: TGTGCCAGCAGTTCGCGGACAGGGGGCTTGAACACTGAAGCTTTCTTT. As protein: CASSSRTGGLNTEAFF.

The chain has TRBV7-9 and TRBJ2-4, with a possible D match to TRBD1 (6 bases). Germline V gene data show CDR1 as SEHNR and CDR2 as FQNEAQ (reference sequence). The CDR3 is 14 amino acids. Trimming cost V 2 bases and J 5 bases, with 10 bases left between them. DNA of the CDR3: TGTGCCAGCAGCTTACCTGGACAGCAAAACATTCAGTACTTC. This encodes CASSLPGQQNIQYF.

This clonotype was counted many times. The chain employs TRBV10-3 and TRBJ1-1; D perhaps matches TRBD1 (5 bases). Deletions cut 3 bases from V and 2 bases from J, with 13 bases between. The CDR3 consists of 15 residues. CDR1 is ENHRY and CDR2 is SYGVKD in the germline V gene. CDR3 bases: TGTGCCATCAGTGATTTCAGAGGGGCCAACACTGAAGCTTTCTTT. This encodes CAISDFRGANTEAFF.

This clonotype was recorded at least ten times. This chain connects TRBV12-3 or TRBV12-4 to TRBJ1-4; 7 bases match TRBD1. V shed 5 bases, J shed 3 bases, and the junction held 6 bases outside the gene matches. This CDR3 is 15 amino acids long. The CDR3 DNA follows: TGTGCCAGCAGTGTCCGACAGGGTTCTAATGAAAAACTGTTTTTT. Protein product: CASSVRQGSNEKLFF.